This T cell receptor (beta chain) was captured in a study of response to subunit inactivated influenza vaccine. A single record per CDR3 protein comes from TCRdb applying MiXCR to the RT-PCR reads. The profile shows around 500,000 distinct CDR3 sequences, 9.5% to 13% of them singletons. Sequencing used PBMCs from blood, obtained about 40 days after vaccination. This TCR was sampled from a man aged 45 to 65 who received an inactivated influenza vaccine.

The CDR3 spells CASSVATGSSYNEQFF. The CDR3 DNA sequence: TGTGCCAGCAGCGTAGCAACAGGGTCCTCCTACAATGAGCAGTTCTTC. This rearrangement joins TRBV9 to TRBJ2-1; maybe TRBD1 (6 bases). Per germline, CDR1 SGDLS and CDR2 YYNGEE. With 0 bases removed from V and 0 bases from J, the gap between germline ends came to 10 bases. The CDR3 totals 16 residues.